This TCR beta chain was captured by sequencing in a study of T cells in Graves' hyperthyroidism and ophthalmopathy. There were TCR beta CDR3 regions amplified from RNA transcripts. TCR CDR3 regions were first amplified by RT-PCR with HTBI primers. MiXCR, run by TCRdb on the multiplex PCR reads, gives a single entry per CDR3 protein. The table has 550,000 to 800,000 distinct CDR3 sequences, around 15% seen once. Germline V gene sequence: CDR1 SGHAT, CDR2 FQNNGV. The V gene end was trimmed by 0 bases and the J gene end by 1 base; junction bases not matched to a gene: 13. CDR3 length: 20 residues. With regard to this clonotype: Because the CDR3 is missing its conserved closing phenylalanine or tryptophan, this is likely a read error.

The sequenced material came from blood. This TCR was recovered from a man between 18 and 29 years old with Graves' hyperthyroidism. This chain links TRBV11-2 with TRBJ2-1, with TRBD2 matching over 9 bases. In nucleotides, the CDR3 is TGTGCCAGCAGCTTAGAATCTCGGGTAGCGGGAGATGGGTCCTACAATGAGCAGTTCATC. Encoded protein: CASSLESRVAGDGSYNEQFI.